This record covers a single T cell receptor (beta chain). Its antigen has not been determined. It has no much larger one-base neighbor in the sample; base qualities were not kept. Only healthy Caucasian donors were included. The twin cohort comprised three pairs of female monozygotic twins, all aged roughly 18 to 30 years. Miltenyi CD45RO+ enrichment and human naive T-cell isolation kits were used to isolate memory (CD45RO+) and naive T cells from PBMC. These data come from a study of identical twins (dated by TCRdb to between 2015 and 2016). Context from the whole study: TCR alpha and beta repertoires from monozygotic twins, unrelated adults of various ages and cord blood were deep-sequenced to test whether fetal clonotypes persist. Replicate twin experiments were performed at different times using different library preparation protocols to rule out contamination.

Including the terminal cysteine and phenylalanine, the CDR3 comprises 15 residues. Only the CDR3 part of the read is kept: 45 bases, read in frame from the first base. For CDR1 and CDR2, the germline V gene lists KGHDR and SFDVKD. V is cut by 7 bases and J by 3 bases, and the space between the germline ends is 18 bases. Libraries were made using 5' RACE. These reads were obtained on an Illumina HiSeq 2000. Template switching introduced a universal primer binding site; the final cDNA contained a unique molecular identifier, enabling accurate counting of TCR cDNA molecules. Specific primers in the conserved constant-segment region were used to synthesize first-strand cDNA for TCR alpha and beta chains. To control for contamination, every cDNA library carried two barcodes: a SMART-Mk sample barcode plus Illumina barcodes. Two successive PCR steps introduced TruSeq adapter sequences along with Illumina sample barcodes. Sequencing of the TCR alpha and beta cDNA libraries was done on the Illumina HiSeq platform using custom primers. The original methods were these. Raw reads were processed with MiGEC to extract unique molecular identifiers, and MiXCR was used to determine CDR3 positions. For each individual, recombination models were inferred using an EM algorithm with the repgenHMM and IGoR tools. The tcR package in R was used for shared clonotype analysis, with sharing normalized by the product of cloneset sizes. Out-of-frame nonproductive sequences were analyzed to study raw recombination free of thymic and clonal selection effects. In TCRdb, the public reads were trimmed at Q25 with fastp and aligned with MiXCR, with productive beta chains retained. When rows share a CDR3 protein, they turn into one entry using the most common DNA and genes. The V and J calls follow TCRdb's processing rather than the paper's. The sample table shows under 300,000 distinct CDR3 sequences, and roughly 13% are seen once. In total, the top ten clones hold under 4.5% of the sample.

On the study overall, not on this receptor specifically: Out-of-frame TCR alpha sequences shared between twins showed an excess of low generation-probability sequences compared with coincidental sharing between unrelated individuals. Zero-insertion analyses could be partly confounded by invariant T cells such as MAIT and iNKT, though diverse VJ usage argued against such confounding for most clonotypes. Recombination models systematically underestimated out-of-frame TCR alpha sharing in monozygotic twins but agreed with sharing between unrelated individuals. Fewer insertions were carried by abundant cord blood beta clonotypes, a similar but weaker trend appeared in young adult naive repertoires, and no such trend appeared in memory repertoires. Excess twin sharing in beta out-of-frame sequences was weaker because fewer shared sequences lowered the signal-to-noise ratio. Because the same donors could not be followed over many years, the conclusions relied on cross-sectional statistical analysis.

The data were also submitted as part of a second study, on yellow fever vaccine responses in identical twins. As that second study puts it: According to the authors, the vaccine-induced T cell response in identical twins seemed to be partly convergent and partly specific to each individual. The study precisely tracked vaccine-responding T cell clones in identical twins.

This sequence originates from a woman in her late teens or twenties in good health. Material for sequencing was memory (CD45RO+) T cells sorted from blood. Explained via the paper, the cell subset or site label denotes: CD45RO+ enriched T cells. The chain couples TRBV24-1 to TRBJ2-7, and possibly TRBD2, on 6 matching bases. CDR3 region: CATREVRDGSYEQYF. At the DNA level, the sequence is TGTGCCACCAGGGAGGTCAGGGACGGGAGCTACGAGCAGTACTTC.